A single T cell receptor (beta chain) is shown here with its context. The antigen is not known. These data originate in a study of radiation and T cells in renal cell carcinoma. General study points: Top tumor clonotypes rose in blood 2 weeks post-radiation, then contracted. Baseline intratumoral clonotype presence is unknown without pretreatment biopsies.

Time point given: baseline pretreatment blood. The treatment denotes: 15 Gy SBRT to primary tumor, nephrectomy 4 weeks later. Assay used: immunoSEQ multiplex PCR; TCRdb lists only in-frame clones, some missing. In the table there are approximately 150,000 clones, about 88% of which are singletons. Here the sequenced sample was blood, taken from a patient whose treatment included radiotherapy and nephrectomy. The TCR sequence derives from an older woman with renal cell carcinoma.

DNA of the CDR3: TGTGCCAGCAGTTTATCAGGGGGGTACGCGGCCCAGTACTTC. As protein: CASSLSGGYAAQYF. The rearrangement joins TRBV27 to TRBJ2-5; either TRBD1 or TRBD2 may supply D (6 bases each). V shed 0 bases and J shed 9 bases, with 14 bases lying between them. Looked up from germline, CDR1 is MNHEY and CDR2 is SMNVEV (reference sequence). This CDR3 region has 14 residues.